The clone carrying this T cell receptor (beta chain) was picked up a small number of times. Its target is unknown. The CDR3 spans 12 residues. The ends were cut back, 0 bases at V and 14 bases at J, with 13 bases in the middle. Looked up from germline, CDR1 is LGHNT and CDR2 is FRNRAP. PCR employed 60 Vbeta and 13 Jbeta primers. Produced via immunoSEQ multiplex PCR; TCRdb's table is partial and in-frame only. The repertoire holds 90,000 to 150,000 clones, roughly 70% seen once, with approximately 3% in the top ten. This sample is drawn from a study of cytomegalovirus exposure and HLA in healthy donors. The study's findings and limits: Rarity characterized most TCR sequences, yet some public TCRs appeared in many donors.

The chain couples TRBV12-5 to TRBJ1-1; D is ambiguous. Source material: PBMCs. The sequence was obtained from a woman aged 40 to 55 in good health and CMV-seropositive. CDR3 in amino acids: CASGLVPGSSFF. CDR3 bases: TGTGCTAGTGGTTTGGTACCCGGGAGTTCATTCTTT. The full variable domain, with the rest looked up from reference TRBV12-5 and TRBJ1-1, is DARVTQTPRHKVTEMGQEVTMRCQPILGHNTVFWYRQTMMQGLELLAYFRNRAPLDDSGMPKDRFSAEMPDATLATLKIQPSEPRDSAVYFCASGLVPGSSFFGQGTRLTVV.